What follows are 25 T cell receptor beta chains derived from one specimen sequenced in a study of beta chain features in type 1 diabetes. The study, taken as a whole, reports: TCRB CDR3s were moderately but significantly shorter in Type 1 diabetes patients in all four CD4+ subsets.

cDNA synthesis used the whole RNA isolate, giving expressed TCRB sequences. TCRdb's table, derived via immunoSEQ multiplex PCR, lists solely in-frame clones and lacks some. The data contain 130,000 or so clones, approximately 10% of them singletons. What these receptors recognize is not known. The sample was central memory CD4+ T cells from blood. The receptor source for this set is a man aged 25 to 40 with type 1 diabetes.

CDR3 DNA sequence: TGCGCCAGCAGTCAATCCCGGGACAGGAGCTACGAGCAGTACTTC. Amino acid sequence: CASSQSRDRSYEQYF. The chain links TRBV23-1 to TRBJ2-7; 8 nucleotides align to TRBD1. TRBV23-1 is sorted into the ORF group, with uncertain function. V lost 0 bases, J lost 3 bases, and 4 bases stayed unmatched. The CDR3 totals 15 residues.

There are a few counts of this clone. The V call is TRBV30, the J call TRBJ1-2; D ambiguous. CDR1 and CDR2 from the germline V gene are GTSNPN and SVGIG (reference sequence). This CDR3 region has 12 residues. V was cut by 2 bases and J by 8 bases, with 12 bases left in between. The CDR3 here is CAWSLGDSGYTF. CDR3 nucleotide sequence: TGTGCCTGGAGTCTGGGAGATTCGGGCTACACCTTC.

The chain carries TRBV27 and TRBJ2-1, with 8 bases matching TRBD2. Trimming at V came to 2 bases and at J to 9 bases, leaving 6 bases not matched to a gene. The CDR3 is made up of 14 amino acids. CDR1 MNHEY and CDR2 SMNVEV come from the germline V gene (reference sequence). The CDR3 DNA follows: TGTGCCAGCAGTTTACCCGGGGGGGCCGTTGAGCAGTTCTTC. It codes for CASSLPGGAVEQFF.

This clone occurred a few times. V gene TRBV15 combines with J gene TRBJ1-5; D possibly corresponds to TRBD1 (5 bases). The CDR3 has 14 amino acids. From germline, CDR1 is LNHNV and CDR2 YYDKDF (reference sequence). The V end was cut by 6 bases, the J end by 0 bases, with 9 bases between. The CDR3 here is CATRWGDSNQPQHF. The DNA for the CDR3 is TGTGCCACCAGATGGGGGGATAGCAATCAGCCCCAGCATTTT.

Only a few counts were recorded for this clone. The gene calls are TRBV25-1 and TRBJ2-7; 8 nucleotides match TRBD2. The J segment lost 4 bases and the V segment lost 5 bases, leaving 4 bases of the junction unmatched. From germline, CDR1 is MGHDK and CDR2 SYGVNS. CDR3 length: 13 amino acids. CDR3 nucleotide sequence: TGTGCCAGCAGTAGCGGGGGCGGGTACGAGCAGTACTTC. It yields the protein CASSSGGGYEQYF.

In this sample, this clone turned up a few times. The V call is TRBV28, the J call TRBJ1-5, with 9 positions matching TRBD1. The CDR3 spans 14 residues. Trimming removed 2 bases from V and 11 bases from J; junction bases left unmatched: 7. CDR1 MDHEN and CDR2 SYDVKM come from the germline V gene. The CDR3 DNA reads TGTGCCAGCAGTTTAGGGACAGGGTCTCGGTCCCAGCATTTT. Translating it yields CASSLGTGSRSQHF.

A remark on this clone: This sample also contains other DNA sequences that code for the same CDR3. This sequence joins TRBV18 and TRBJ1-5; 7 nucleotides line up with TRBD1. This CDR3 has 14 amino acids. Trimming took 6 bases from V and 3 from J; bases not matched to a gene: 5. Per germline, CDR1 KGHSH and CDR2 LQKENI. CDR3: CASSWDRINQPQHF. Here the CDR3 DNA reads TGTGCCAGCTCTTGGGACAGAATCAATCAGCCCCAGCATTTT. Full variable domain (missing parts from reference TRBV18 and TRBJ1-5): NAGVMQNPRHLVRRRGQEARLRCSPMKGHSHVYWYRQLPEEGLKFMVYLQKENIIDESGMPKERFSAEFPKEGPSILRIQQVVRGDSAAYFCASSWDRINQPQHFGDGTRLSIL.

The chain links TRBV18 to TRBJ2-5, with no clear D. Germline-derived CDR1 and CDR2 are KGHSH and LQKENI. This CDR3 spans 11 amino acids. Trimming pared 6 bases from V and 4 bases from J, leaving 6 bases between. CDR3 protein: CASSKRETQYF. The CDR3 coding sequence is TGTGCCAGCTCCAAGAGAGAGACCCAGTACTTC.

The sample holds a few counts of this clone. This CDR3 reads CSVARTGTNAEQYF. The CDR3 nucleotides are TGCAGCGTTGCGCGGACAGGGACTAACGCCGAGCAGTACTTC. The chain links TRBV29-1 to TRBJ2-7; D is perhaps TRBD1 (8 bases). This CDR3 is built from 14 residues. Per the germline V gene, CDR1 is SQVTM and CDR2 is ANQGSEA. Trimming removed 4 bases from V and 6 bases from J, with 19 bases in between.

This chain joins TRBV11-2 and TRBJ2-3, with a weak D call TRBD2 (6 bases). There are 14 residues in the CDR3. Looked up from germline, CDR1 is SGHAT and CDR2 is FQNNGV. V gave up 3 bases and J gave up 6 bases, with 13 bases separating them. CDR3 nucleotide sequence: TGTGCCAGCAGCTTCCAGACGAGCGGGGATACGCAGTATTTT. As protein: CASSFQTSGDTQYF.

V gene TRBV30 combines with J gene TRBJ1-6; 7 bases agree with TRBD1. The V and J ends lost 3 bases and 7 bases, in that order; junction bases with no gene match: 3. Germline V gene data show CDR1 as GTSNPN and CDR2 as SVGIG (reference sequence). The CDR3 is made up of 13 amino acids. CDR3 sequence (DNA): TGTGCCTGGAGGACAGGGACGAATTCACCCCTCCACTTT. This gives the protein CAWRTGTNSPLHF.

This clone came up a few times. Different DNA sequences within this sample yield the same CDR3. The chain is built from TRBV7-9 and TRBJ1-2; no clear D. The germline V gene has CDR1 SEHNR and CDR2 FQNEAQ (reference sequence). The CDR3 has 11 amino acids. Trimming shortened V by 4 bases and J by 3 bases, and 3 bases separated the two germline ends. The CDR3, as DNA: TGTGCCAGCAGCTCTTACTATGGCTACACCTTC. Protein product: CASSSYYGYTF.

This clone was found a few times. The CDR3, as DNA: TGTGCCAGCAGCCAAGATCCCGAACAGGGGAACATTCAGTACTTC. It yields the protein CASSQDPEQGNIQYF. This sequence joins TRBV5-4 and TRBJ2-4; 7 bases are a match to TRBD1. This CDR3 is built from 15 residues. Germline V gene sequence: CDR1 SGHNT, CDR2 YYREEE (reference sequence). V shed 4 bases and J 7 bases; nucleotides not matched to a gene: 11.

This clone has just a few counts. The chain uses TRBV6-5 and TRBJ2-4; weak D call: TRBD1 (5 bases). In germline, CDR1 is MNHEY, CDR2 SVGAGI. The germline V and J ends were trimmed by 0 bases and 8 bases, with 14 bases remaining between them. The CDR3 loop spans 15 amino acids. CDR3 sequence: CASSYSGAKWDIQYF. The CDR3 nucleotides read TGTGCCAGCAGTTACTCAGGGGCCAAGTGGGACATTCAGTACTTC.

This clone was observed a handful of times. Other DNA sequences in this sample translate to the same CDR3. This rearrangement joins TRBV4-1 to TRBJ2-5; 9 nucleotides line up with TRBD2. Per the germline V gene, CDR1 is MGHRA and CDR2 is YSYEKL. The CDR3 is 16 residues long. Trimming removed 1 base from V and 1 base from J; junction bases left unmatched: 4. The CDR3 DNA is TGCGCCAGCAGCCAAGGAAATAGCGGGGGCCAAGAGACCCAGTACTTC. Amino acids: CASSQGNSGGQETQYF.

The rearrangement uses TRBV6-6 and TRBJ1-2; 8 nucleotides match TRBD1. Germline V gives CDR1 MNHNY, CDR2 SVGAGI (reference sequence). This CDR3 has 12 residues. With 7 bases clipped from V and 8 bases from J, the junction kept 6 bases outside the gene matches. CDR3 region: CASTRTGSGYTF. The CDR3, as DNA: TGTGCCAGCACTCGGACAGGGAGCGGCTACACCTTC.

This sequence joins TRBV10-3 and TRBJ2-1; TRBD2 is a possible D gene (5 bases). The germline CDR1 and CDR2 sequences are ENHRY and SYGVKD. This CDR3 has 13 amino acids. Trimming cost V 6 bases and J 5 bases, with 11 bases left between them. The CDR3 DNA reads as TGTGCCATCAGGGGAGACGCCAACAATGAGCAGTTCTTC. Its translation: CAIRGDANNEQFF.

The chain has TRBV5-1 and TRBJ2-5; no firm D call. Trimming left V 0 bases short and J 5 bases short, with 14 bases between. This CDR3 is 15 amino acids long. Germline CDR1 reads SGHRS; CDR2 reads YFSETQ. Here the CDR3 DNA reads TGCGCCAGCAGCTTGGCACCCTCGGCGAGGGAGACCCAGTACTTC. Translated: CASSLAPSARETQYF.

The table lists this clone with a few counts. V gene TRBV13 combines with J gene TRBJ2-7; tentatively, D is TRBD1 (5 bases). Looked up from germline, CDR1 is PRHDT and CDR2 is FYEKMQ (reference sequence). The CDR3 extends over 14 amino acids. V lost 0 bases, J lost 6 bases, and 12 bases lay in between. CDR3 bases: TGTGCCAGCAGCTTAGGCCTCAGGGCAGGCGAGCAGTACTTC. Translation: CASSLGLRAGEQYF.

The V gene is TRBV19, the J gene TRBJ2-3, with D possibly TRBD1 on 6 matching bases. There are 15 residues in the CDR3. The V gene's germline CDR1 is LNHDA and CDR2 SQIVND (reference sequence). Deletions cut 7 bases from V and 2 bases from J, with 16 bases between. Here the CDR3 reads CASTSGGADTDTQYF. CDR3 in DNA: TGTGCCAGTACCTCTGGGGGCGCGGACACAGATACGCAGTATTTT.

This clone was observed many times. The gene calls are TRBV15 and TRBJ1-5; no clear D gene. Trimming shortened V by 0 bases and J by 16 bases, and 13 bases separated the two germline ends. The CDR3 has 12 residues. Germline V gene sequence: CDR1 LNHNV, CDR2 YYDKDF (reference sequence). The CDR3 coding sequence is TGTGCCACCAGCAGAGACCCTCCGAGACAACATTTT. Its translation is CATSRDPPRQHF.

This clone turned up a few times. The chain links TRBV7-2 to TRBJ2-5; D is unresolved. The V end lost 1 base, the J end lost 3 bases, and 9 bases lay between the germline ends. CDR3 length equals 14 residues. Germline V lookup: CDR1 SGHTA, CDR2 FQGNSA. The CDR3 sequence is CASSLDSGKETQYF. For the CDR3, the DNA is TGTGCCAGCAGCTTAGATTCGGGTAAAGAGACCCAGTACTTC.

This chain connects TRBV7-2 to TRBJ2-3; D is possibly TRBD2 (7 bases). Germline assignment: CDR1 SGHTA and CDR2 FQGNSA. The V and J ends lost 3 bases and 4 bases respectively, with 14 bases between them. The CDR3 runs to 15 residues. The chain's CDR3 is CASSFRRGLADTQYF. The CDR3 region has the DNA TGTGCCAGCAGCTTCAGGCGGGGGCTGGCAGATACGCAGTATTTT.

This clone showed up just a few times. The chain links TRBV20-1 to TRBJ1-2, with D unclear. The CDR3 contains 11 residues. V was shortened by 6 bases and J by 5 bases, with 10 bases between the two germline ends. Germline lookup yields CDR1 DFQATT and CDR2 SNEGSKA (reference sequence). The CDR3 region has the DNA TGCAGTGCCCAACTTGAGTATGGCTACACCTTC. Residues: CSAQLEYGYTF.

The sample holds a few counts of this clone. The rearrangement joins TRBV7-8 to TRBJ2-6, with TRBD1 as a possible D gene (5 bases). V was cut by 5 bases and J by 2 bases, with 16 bases left in between. Germline CDR1 reads SGHVS; CDR2 reads FQNEAQ. This CDR3 region has 17 residues. The CDR3 is CASSRRQRLTGANVLTF. CDR3 DNA sequence: TGTGCCAGCAGCCGAAGACAGAGACTCACTGGGGCCAACGTCCTGACTTTC.